The 23 T cell receptor beta chains listed next were all sequenced from one sample in a study of blood T cell repertoires in COVID-19. The method was immunoSEQ multiplex PCR; TCRdb's version includes in-frame clones alone and lacks a portion of them. Here the sample spans hundreds of thousands of clones, around 88% being singletons. The sample taken for sequencing was PBMCs or T cells enriched from blood (not recorded which). The source is a woman between 40 and 50 years old with acute COVID-19.

CDR3 residues: CASSHRREQRARREDNEQFF. In DNA form, the CDR3 reads TGCGCCAGCAGCCATCGACGGGAGCAGCGGGCTCGGCGGGAGGACAATGAGCAGTTCTTC. The J gene is TRBJ2-1, the V gene TRBV4-1; 8 positions agree with TRBD2. CDR3 size: 20 residues. Germline V gene data show CDR1 as MGHRA and CDR2 as YSYEKL. The J segment lost 5 bases and the V segment lost 3 bases, leaving 21 bases of the junction unmatched.

The rearrangement links TRBV10-3 to TRBJ1-5; no definite D call. V was shortened by 2 bases and J by 7 bases, with 15 bases between the two germline ends. Germline V gene lookup returns CDR1 ENHRY and CDR2 SYGVKD. This CDR3 spans 15 amino acids. The CDR3 here is CAISETAGGRQPQHF. Here the CDR3 DNA reads TGTGCCATCAGTGAGACGGCGGGCGGACGACAGCCCCAGCATTTT.

This chain uses TRBV5-1 with TRBJ1-4; 7 nucleotides align to TRBD1. J lost 8 bases, V lost 0 bases, and 4 bases had no gene match. Germline loops: CDR1 SGHRS, CDR2 YFSETQ. The CDR3 has 14 amino acids. Here the CDR3 reads CASSLGQGWEKLFF. CDR3 DNA sequence: TGCGCCAGCAGCTTGGGACAGGGTTGGGAAAAACTGTTTTTT.

The chain uses TRBV5-8 and TRBJ2-7, with D possibly matching TRBD2 (5 bases). V lost 7 bases to trimming and J lost 2 bases, with 25 bases between them. This CDR3 is 17 amino acids long. The germline V gene encodes CDR1 SGHTS and CDR2 YDEGEE. CDR3 in amino acids: CASGDGQEVVRTYEQYV. CDR3 DNA: TGTGCCAGCGGTGACGGGCAGGAGGTCGTGCGGACCTACGAGCAGTACGTC.

This clone appeared once. The rearrangement uses TRBV5-1 and TRBJ2-1; 10 bases are a match to TRBD1. Germline assignment: CDR1 SGHRS and CDR2 YFSETQ. V dropped 4 bases and J dropped 7; count of bases not matched to a gene: 8. This CDR3 is built from 15 residues. The CDR3 DNA reads as TGCGCCAGCAGCCGTCCGGGACAGGGGAGGAATGAGCAGTTCTTC. It codes for CASSRPGQGRNEQFF.

This rearrangement joins TRBV9 to TRBJ1-4, with D perhaps TRBD1 (5 bases). The V end was cut by 4 bases, the J end by 7 bases, with 5 bases between. This CDR3 is 11 amino acids long. Germline assignment: CDR1 SGDLS and CDR2 YYNGEE. The CDR3 region is CASSRGEKLFF. CDR3 sequence (DNA): TGTGCCAGCAGCAGGGGTGAAAAACTGTTTTTT.

The rearrangement joins TRBV19 to TRBJ2-5, with TRBD2 matching over 10 bases. CDR3 size: 18 residues. Trimming took 1 base from V and 5 from J; bases not matched to a gene: 13. Looked up from germline, CDR1 is LNHDA and CDR2 is SQIVND (reference sequence). The CDR3 region is CASSIGSGASGSWETQYF. The CDR3 coding sequence is TGTGCCAGTAGTATAGGCTCTGGGGCTAGCGGGAGTTGGGAGACCCAGTACTTC.

V gene TRBV30 combines with J gene TRBJ2-1; 7 bases are shared with TRBD2. Germline CDR1 GTSNPN, CDR2 SVGIG (reference sequence). With 5 bases clipped from V and 5 bases from J, the junction kept 12 bases outside the gene matches. This CDR3 is 15 amino acids long. This chain's CDR3 is CAWGGGGRVNNEQFF. The CDR3 nucleotides read TGTGCCTGGGGGGGTGGAGGGAGGGTAAACAATGAGCAGTTCTTC.

This clone was recorded only once. This chain links TRBV29-1 with TRBJ1-1; 7 bases map to TRBD1. The germline V gene encodes CDR1 SQVTM and CDR2 ANQGSEA. Trimming took 5 bases from V and 3 from J; bases not matched to a gene: 3. CDR3 length equals 12 residues. The CDR3 here is CSVRQGDTEAFF. CDR3 sequence (DNA): TGCAGCGTTCGCCAGGGGGACACTGAAGCTTTCTTT.

The V gene is TRBV4-3, the J gene TRBJ1-6, with 7 positions matching TRBD1. CDR1 is LGHNA and CDR2 is YSLEER in the germline V gene. V lost 3 bases and J lost 7; bases outside the gene matches: 15. The CDR3 covers 18 residues. The CDR3 protein is CASSQQSPRQGGNSPLHF. CDR3 bases: TGCGCCAGCAGCCAGCAGTCCCCCCGACAGGGTGGCAATTCACCCCTCCACTTT.

This clone was counted a single time. The rearrangement joins TRBV5-1 to TRBJ1-2; 7 bases are a match to TRBD1. Germline V CDR1 and CDR2: SGHRS, YFSETQ. The CDR3 totals 15 residues. Germline trimming cut 4 bases from V and 0 bases from J; bases unmatched to any gene: 6. CDR3 region: CASSAGQSANYGYTF. Here the CDR3 DNA reads TGCGCCAGCAGCGCGGGACAGAGTGCTAACTATGGCTACACCTTC.

The chain combines TRBV7-9 with TRBJ2-3, with 9 bases that match TRBD1. The CDR3 runs 15 residues. The germline gives CDR1 SEHNR, CDR2 FQNEAQ (reference sequence). The junction had 7 bases not matched to a gene; V was cut back by 4 bases and J by 5 bases. The CDR3 region has the DNA TGTGCCAGCAGCTCCGGGACAGGGTCAAGAGATACGCAGTATTTT. Translation: CASSSGTGSRDTQYF.

This sequence joins TRBV5-6 and TRBJ1-1, with 8 bases matching TRBD1. V was pared by 4 bases and J by 0 bases, with 8 bases of the junction left unmatched. This CDR3 spans 16 amino acids. The germline V gene has CDR1 SGHDT and CDR2 YYEEEE. The CDR3 sequence: CASSPPPTGVNTEAFF. CDR3 coding DNA: TGTGCCAGCAGCCCCCCTCCGACAGGGGTGAACACTGAAGCTTTCTTT.

The V call is TRBV7-2, the J call TRBJ2-3, with 7 nucleotides matching TRBD2. CDR1 is SGHTA, CDR2 FQGNSA, per germline. There are 16 residues in the CDR3. V lost 0 bases and J lost 4; bases outside the gene matches: 7. DNA for the CDR3: TGTGCCAGCAGCTTAGCGGGAGGGCCCCAGCCAGATACGCAGTATTTT. Its translation: CASSLAGGPQPDTQYF.

This clone was counted a single time. This chain links TRBV3-1 (or the pseudogene TRBV3-2) with TRBJ1-3; the D gene is possibly TRBD1 (6 bases). Deletions cut 3 bases from V and 2 bases from J, with 14 bases between. Germline-derived CDR1 and CDR2 are LGHDT and YNNKEL (reference sequence). This CDR3 is 16 amino acids long. The CDR3 is CASSHRTGITGNTIYF. CDR3 nucleotide sequence: TGTGCCAGCAGCCACCGTACAGGGATCACTGGAAACACCATATATTTT.

V is TRBV3-1 (or the pseudogene TRBV3-2) and J is TRBJ1-6; D unresolved. Germline-derived CDR1 and CDR2 are LGHDT and YNNKEL (reference sequence). The CDR3 length is 13 residues. With 3 bases removed from V and 7 bases from J, the gap between germline ends came to 7 bases. In nucleotides, the CDR3 is TGTGCCAGCAGCCAGGGAGGAAATTCACCCCTCCACTTT. It is translated as CASSQGGNSPLHF.

The CDR3 DNA is TGTGCCAGCAGAAAAGGACAGGGCGGAGGCTACACCTTC. Translating gives CASRKGQGGGYTF. This chain uses TRBV28 with TRBJ1-2; 8 bases line up with TRBD1. The CDR3 contains 13 residues. Germline V gives CDR1 MDHEN, CDR2 SYDVKM. With V trimmed by 6 bases and J by 8 bases, 8 bases remained unmatched.

In DNA, the CDR3 is TGTGCCAGTATGGCGGGCACCGGGGAGCTGTTTTTT. Translating gives CASMAGTGELFF. The rearrangement joins TRBV19 to TRBJ2-2, with a weak D call TRBD2 (5 bases). Germline V gene data show CDR1 as LNHDA and CDR2 as SQIVND (reference sequence). This CDR3 has 12 amino acids. V was clipped by 7 bases and J by 4 bases, with 7 bases between them.

The chain carries TRBV27 and TRBJ2-1; 9 nucleotides agree with TRBD1. V lost 0 bases, J lost 4 bases, and 1 base stayed unmatched. Germline assignment: CDR1 MNHEY and CDR2 SMNVEV (reference sequence). This CDR3 is 15 amino acids long. This CDR3 is CASSLSGQGYNEQFF. DNA of the CDR3: TGTGCCAGCAGTTTATCGGGACAGGGTTACAATGAGCAGTTCTTC.

This rearrangement joins TRBV4-1 to TRBJ2-7; D perhaps matches TRBD1 (6 bases). CDR1 MGHRA and CDR2 YSYEKL come from the germline V gene. This CDR3 has 15 amino acids. The V gene lost 0 bases and the J gene lost 3 bases, with 12 bases spanning the gap. Written as DNA, the CDR3 is TGCGCCAGCAGCCAAGACTCGGGACAATTCTACGAGCAGTACTTC. This sequence encodes CASSQDSGQFYEQYF.

The V call is TRBV7-2, the J call TRBJ2-5; D is possibly TRBD2 (5 bases). V was trimmed by 3 bases and J by 1 base, leaving 9 bases between them. CDR1 SGHTA and CDR2 FQGNSA come from the germline V gene. This CDR3 region has 14 residues. CDR3: CASSFQRGQETQYF. The CDR3 region has the DNA TGTGCCAGCAGCTTTCAACGGGGCCAAGAGACCCAGTACTTC.

The rearrangement links TRBV19 to TRBJ1-5, with TRBD1 identical over 10 bases. J gave up 6 bases and V 6 bases, and 8 bases lay outside the gene matches. CDR1 is LNHDA, CDR2 SQIVND, per germline (reference sequence). The CDR3 runs to 15 residues. The CDR3 bases are TGTGCCAGTAGCCCGGGACAGGGGTATATTCAGCCCCAGCATTTT. Encoded protein: CASSPGQGYIQPQHF.

This clone was counted a single time. The chain joins TRBV9 to TRBJ1-3; tentatively, D is TRBD1 (5 bases). The CDR3 consists of 15 residues. V dropped 0 bases and J dropped 4 bases, with 11 bases sitting between them. CDR1 is SGDLS, CDR2 YYNGEE, per germline. The CDR3: CASSVAPGKGNTIYF. In DNA form, the CDR3 reads TGTGCCAGCAGCGTAGCTCCAGGGAAAGGAAACACCATATATTTT. Variable domain in full (rest from reference TRBV9 and TRBJ1-3): DSGVTQTPKHLITATGQRVTLRCSPRSGDLSVYWYQQSLDQGLQFLIQYYNGEERAKGNILERFSAQQFPDLHSELNLSSLELGDSALYFCASSVAPGKGNTIYFGEGSWLTVV.